This T cell receptor beta chain originates from a study of control samples from healthy donors and cancer patients. Generated by immunoSEQ multiplex PCR, the TCRdb table keeps only in-frame clones and is missing some. The sample records about 100,000 clones, more than 80% being singletons. Germline V gene sequence: CDR1 LGHDT, CDR2 YNNKEL (reference sequence). CDR3 length: 15 amino acids. V lost 6 bases to trimming and J lost 5 bases; unmatched junction nucleotides: 7. Sequenced: blood. This sequence joins TRBV3-1 (or the pseudogene TRBV3-2) and TRBJ2-1; 10 positions match TRBD1. This TCR was recovered from a young man in good health. CDR3 residues: CASRQTGTGDNEQFF. The CDR3, as DNA: TGTGCCAGCAGACAGACCGGGACAGGGGACAATGAGCAGTTCTTC.